This TCR beta chain was sequenced in a study of blood T cell repertoires in COVID-19. The data were produced by immunoSEQ multiplex PCR, yet TCRdb's version contains in-frame clones alone and is incomplete. The sample has roughly 250,000 clones; approximately 91% are singletons. V lost 0 bases and J lost 6, with 15 bases in between. The CDR3 runs 16 residues. Germline V CDR1 and CDR2: MNHNY, SVGAGI (reference sequence). Self-reported history from a screening survey and questionnaire set each donor's cohort. This clone was seen once. The V call is TRBV6-6, the J call TRBJ1-5, with a weak D call TRBD1 (5 bases). The sequenced material came from PBMCs or T cells enriched from blood (not recorded which). This clonotype originated in a woman in her thirties or forties with acute COVID-19. The CDR3 spells CASSYSKAGDAQPQHF. For the CDR3, the DNA is TGTGCCAGCAGTTACTCGAAGGCGGGGGATGCTCAGCCCCAGCATTTT.